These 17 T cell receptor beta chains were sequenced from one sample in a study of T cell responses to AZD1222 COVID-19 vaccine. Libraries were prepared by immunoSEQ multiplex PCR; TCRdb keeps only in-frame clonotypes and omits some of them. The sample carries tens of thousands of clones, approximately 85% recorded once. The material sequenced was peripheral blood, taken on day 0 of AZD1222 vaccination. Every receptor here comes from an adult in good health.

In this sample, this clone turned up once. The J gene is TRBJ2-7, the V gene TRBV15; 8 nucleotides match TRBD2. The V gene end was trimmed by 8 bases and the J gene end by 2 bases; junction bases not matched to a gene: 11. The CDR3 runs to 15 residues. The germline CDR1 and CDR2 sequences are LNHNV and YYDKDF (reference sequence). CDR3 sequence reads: CATVDSGSLPYEQYF. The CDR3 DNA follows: TGTGCCACCGTCGACAGCGGGAGCCTGCCCTACGAGCAGTACTTC.

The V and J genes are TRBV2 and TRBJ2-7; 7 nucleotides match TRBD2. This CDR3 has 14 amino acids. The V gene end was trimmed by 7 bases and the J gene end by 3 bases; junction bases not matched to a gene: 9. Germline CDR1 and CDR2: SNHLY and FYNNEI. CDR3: CASTYGGEVYEQYF. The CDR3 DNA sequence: TGTGCCAGCACGTATGGGGGGGAGGTCTACGAGCAGTACTTC.

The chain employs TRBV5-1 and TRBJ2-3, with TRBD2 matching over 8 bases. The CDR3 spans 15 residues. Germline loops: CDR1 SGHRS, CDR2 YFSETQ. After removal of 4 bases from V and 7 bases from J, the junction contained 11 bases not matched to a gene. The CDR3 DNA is TGCGCCAGCAGCCTGGAGTTCGGGACTAGAAATACGCAGTATTTT. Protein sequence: CASSLEFGTRNTQYF.

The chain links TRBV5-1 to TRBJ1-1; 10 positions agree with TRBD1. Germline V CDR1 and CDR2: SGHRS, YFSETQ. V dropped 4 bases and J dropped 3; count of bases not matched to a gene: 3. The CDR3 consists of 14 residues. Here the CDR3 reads CASSRDRGDTEAFF. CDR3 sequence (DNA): TGCGCCAGCAGCCGGGACAGGGGAGACACTGAAGCTTTCTTT.

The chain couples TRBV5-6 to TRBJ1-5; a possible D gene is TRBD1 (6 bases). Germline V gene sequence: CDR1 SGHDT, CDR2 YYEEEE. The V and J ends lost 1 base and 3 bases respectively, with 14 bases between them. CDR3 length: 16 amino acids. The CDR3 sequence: CASSLSRGGNNQPQHF. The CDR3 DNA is TGTGCCAGCAGCTTGAGCAGGGGTGGGAACAATCAGCCCCAGCATTTT.

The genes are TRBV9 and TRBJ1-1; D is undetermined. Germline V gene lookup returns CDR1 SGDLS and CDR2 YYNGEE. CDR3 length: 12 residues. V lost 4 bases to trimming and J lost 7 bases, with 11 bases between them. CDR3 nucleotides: TGTGCCAGCAGCACGGACGGTCTTGAAGCTTTCTTT. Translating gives CASSTDGLEAFF.

The CDR3 is CASSQDVIGNQPQHF. The CDR3 nucleotides read TGTGCCAGCAGCCAGGATGTTATCGGCAATCAGCCCCAGCATTTT. The chain has TRBV2 and TRBJ1-5; D is ambiguous. Trimming left V 6 bases short and J 2 bases short, with 14 bases between. Germline V gene sequence: CDR1 SNHLY, CDR2 FYNNEI. The CDR3 is 15 residues long.

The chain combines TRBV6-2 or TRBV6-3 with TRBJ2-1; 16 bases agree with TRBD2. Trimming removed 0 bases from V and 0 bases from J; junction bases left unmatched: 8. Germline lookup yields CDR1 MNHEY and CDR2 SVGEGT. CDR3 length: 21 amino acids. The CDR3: CASSYSSGTSGRASSYNEQFF. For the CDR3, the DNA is TGTGCCAGCAGTTACTCGTCCGGGACTAGCGGGAGGGCATCCTCCTACAATGAGCAGTTCTTC.

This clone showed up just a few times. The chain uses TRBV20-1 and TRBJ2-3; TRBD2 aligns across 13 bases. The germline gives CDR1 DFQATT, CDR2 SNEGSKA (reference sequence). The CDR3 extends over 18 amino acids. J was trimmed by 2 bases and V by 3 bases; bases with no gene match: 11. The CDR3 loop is CSASAGAGTSGTTDTQYF. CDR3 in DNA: TGCAGTGCTAGTGCCGGAGCCGGGACTAGCGGGACCACAGATACGCAGTATTTT.

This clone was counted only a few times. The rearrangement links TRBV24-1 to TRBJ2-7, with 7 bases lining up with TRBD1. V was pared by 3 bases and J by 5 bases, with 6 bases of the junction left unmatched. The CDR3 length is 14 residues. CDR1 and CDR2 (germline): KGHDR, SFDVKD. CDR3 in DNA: TGTGCCACCAGTGATAGCGACAGGGTCCACGAGCAGTACTTC. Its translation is CATSDSDRVHEQYF.

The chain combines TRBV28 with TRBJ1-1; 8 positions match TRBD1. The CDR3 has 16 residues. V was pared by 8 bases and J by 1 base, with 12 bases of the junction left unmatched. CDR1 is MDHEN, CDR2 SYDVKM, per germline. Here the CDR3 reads CASPPRAGGANTEAFF. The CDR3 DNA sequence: TGTGCCAGCCCCCCGCGGGCAGGGGGCGCGAACACTGAAGCTTTCTTT.

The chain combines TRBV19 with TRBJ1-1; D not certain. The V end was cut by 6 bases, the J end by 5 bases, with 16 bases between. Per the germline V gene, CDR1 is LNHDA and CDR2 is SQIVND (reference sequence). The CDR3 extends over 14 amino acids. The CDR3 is CASRTGSGWTEAFF. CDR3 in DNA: TGTGCCAGTAGAACCGGCTCCGGGTGGACTGAAGCTTTCTTT.

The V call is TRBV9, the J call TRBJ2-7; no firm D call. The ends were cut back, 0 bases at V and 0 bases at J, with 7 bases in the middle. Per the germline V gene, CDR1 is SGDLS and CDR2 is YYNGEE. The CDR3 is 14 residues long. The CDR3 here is CASSVVDTSYEQYF. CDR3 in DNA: TGTGCCAGCAGCGTAGTTGATACCTCCTACGAGCAGTACTTC.

The CDR3 spells CASSLRLSGGYGYTF. CDR3 in DNA: TGTGCCAGCAGTTTAAGGCTTAGCGGTGGCTATGGCTACACCTTC. The chain carries TRBV27 and TRBJ1-2; no clear D. V lost 2 bases, J lost 4 bases, and 14 bases lay in between. Germline V lookup: CDR1 MNHEY, CDR2 SMNVEV (reference sequence). The CDR3 totals 15 residues.

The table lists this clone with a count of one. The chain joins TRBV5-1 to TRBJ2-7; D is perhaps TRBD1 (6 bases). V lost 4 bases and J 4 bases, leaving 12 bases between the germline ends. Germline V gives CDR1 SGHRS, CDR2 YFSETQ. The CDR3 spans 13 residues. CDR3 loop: CASSANTGYEQYF. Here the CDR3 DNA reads TGCGCCAGCAGCGCGAATACAGGGTACGAGCAGTACTTC. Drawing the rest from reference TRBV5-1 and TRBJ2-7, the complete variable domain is KAGVTQTPRYLIKTRGQQVTLSCSPISGHRSVSWYQQTPGQGLQFLFEYFSETQRNKGNFPGRFSGRQFSNSRSEMNVSTLELGDSALYLCASSANTGYEQYFGPGTRLTVT.

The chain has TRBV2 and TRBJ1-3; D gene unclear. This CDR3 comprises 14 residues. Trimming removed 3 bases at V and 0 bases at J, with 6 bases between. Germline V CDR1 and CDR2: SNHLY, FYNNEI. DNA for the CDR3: TGTGCCAGCAGTGATATGGTCTCTGGAAACACCATATATTTT. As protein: CASSDMVSGNTIYF.

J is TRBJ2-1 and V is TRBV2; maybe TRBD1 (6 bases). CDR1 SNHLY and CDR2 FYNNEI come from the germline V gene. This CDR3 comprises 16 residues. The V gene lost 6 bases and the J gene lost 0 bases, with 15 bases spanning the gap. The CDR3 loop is CASRDSQRSSYNEQFF. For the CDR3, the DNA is TGTGCCAGCAGGGACAGCCAAAGGAGCTCCTACAATGAGCAGTTCTTC.